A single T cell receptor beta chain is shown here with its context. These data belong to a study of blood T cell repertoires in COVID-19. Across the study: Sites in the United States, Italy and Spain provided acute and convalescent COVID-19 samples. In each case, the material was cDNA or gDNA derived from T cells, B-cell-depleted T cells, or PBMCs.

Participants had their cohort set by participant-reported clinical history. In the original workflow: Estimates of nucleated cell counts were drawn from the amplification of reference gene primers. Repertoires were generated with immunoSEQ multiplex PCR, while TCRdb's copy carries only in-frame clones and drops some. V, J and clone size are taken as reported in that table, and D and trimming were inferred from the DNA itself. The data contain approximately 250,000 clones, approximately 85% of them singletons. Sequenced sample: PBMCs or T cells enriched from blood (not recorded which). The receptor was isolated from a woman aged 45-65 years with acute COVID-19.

The CDR3 region has the DNA TGTGCCATCAAAGGACAGGGCAATTCACCCCTCCACTTT. This gives the protein CAIKGQGNSPLHF. The V and J genes are TRBV10-3 and TRBJ1-6; TRBD1 agrees at 8 bases. CDR1 ENHRY and CDR2 SYGVKD come from the germline V gene. Unmatched junction bases numbered 3, after V lost 7 bases and J lost 7 bases. CDR3 length equals 13 residues.